This T cell receptor beta chain is from a study of CD8+ T cells in alopecia areata (dated by TCRdb to 2017 to 2018). With regard to the full study: High-throughput TCRbeta sequencing was used to examine T cell clonal expansion in alopecia areata in both the C3H/HeJ mouse model and human patients. Clonality in the scalp was compared among normal scalp (n=4), patchy alopecia areata scalp (n=8), and alopecia totalis/universalis scalp (n=8). RNA was extracted with the PAXgene miRNA kit for fixed scalp, the miRNeasy kit for PBMCs, and the RNeasy kit for mouse skin. Human TCRbeta sequencing covered scalp tissue and sorted CD4+ and CD8+ peripheral blood T cells from patchy and totalis/universalis alopecia areata patients and healthy controls. immunoSEQ multiplex PCR using 35 Vbeta forward primers and 13 Jbeta reverse primers was used to amplify TCRbeta CDR3 regions.

Concerning this clone: Its specific antigen is unknown. Base-call qualities are not available, and no considerably larger clone is one nucleotide away.

Points the paper makes about the study in general: Resident alphabeta T cells in normal human skin are also sequenced, complicating scalp TCR repertoire analysis, unlike mouse skin dominated by gammadelta T cells. Shared TCR sequences between patients were less evident than in mice, which may be partly attributable to HLA diversity in the patient population. Lesional scalp, especially in alopecia totalis/universalis, showed higher clonality and more expanded CD8+ clones than normal scalp, suggesting antigenic drive.

The library was prepared using the immunoSEQ multiplex PCR assay. For TCR sequencing, RNA was extracted from every sample and reverse transcribed into cDNA to serve as template. SuperScript III was used for first-strand cDNA synthesis, primed with a 2:1 mix of oligo-dT and random hexamers. A synthetic immune receptor repertoire was used to assess amplification bias, and residual bias was removed computationally. In the paper's pipeline: Raw reads were preprocessed for error removal, and CDR3 was defined according to IMGT conventions as running from the conserved cysteine to phenylalanine. Clonality was calculated as 1 minus Shannon entropy normalized by log2 of the number of productive unique TCRs. Scalp TCRbeta sequences were cross-referenced with sorted blood CD4 and CD8 repertoires so that the CD4 or CD8 identity of scalp clones could be inferred. In TCRdb, the immuneACCESS table is reduced to in-frame sequences with V and J assigned. These tables do not hold every clone; where another copy was compared, an unresolved V gene accounts for under half, and the others remain unexplained. The V and J calls and the clone size are those of that table, but D and trimming were determined from the DNA. The sample table holds about 120,000 clones, of which around 61% were seen once. The ten largest clonotypes hold roughly 2.8% of the sample.

PBMCs were isolated by density centrifugation and stained for CD3, CD4 and CD8, after which CD4+ and CD8+ T cells were sorted on a FACSAria. Scalp biopsies and blood samples were obtained from unaffected controls. CDR3 length: 15 amino acids, cysteine to phenylalanine. Only the CDR3 part of the read is kept: 45 bases, read in frame from the first base. V is pared back by 0 bases and J by 0 bases, with 7 bases lying between the germline termini. Via the germline V gene, CDR1 is SGDLS and CDR2 YYNGEE. The chain couples TRBV9 to TRBJ2-1; the D gene remains uncertain. The source of this sequence is a human donor in good health. The specimen was CD4+ T cells sorted from blood. The DNA reads TGTGCCAGCAGCGTAGGCTTAAACTCCTACAATGAGCAGTTCTTC. This yields the protein CASSVGLNSYNEQFF. Supplemented by the reference TRBV9 and TRBJ2-1 proteins around the CDR3, the complete variable domain is DSGVTQTPKHLITATGQRVTLRCSPRSGDLSVYWYQQSLDQGLQFLIQYYNGEERAKGNILERFSAQQFPDLHSELNLSSLELGDSALYFCASSVGLNSYNEQFFGPGTRLTVL.